The 2 T cell receptor beta chains given below trace back to one sample, sequenced in a study of CD8+ T cells in alopecia areata. Sorting of pooled cutaneous lymph node cells was based on CD4, CD8alpha, NKG2D, NKG2ACE and other markers. Extracted RNA was reverse transcribed, and the resulting cDNA served as sequencing template. Profiling relied on immunoSEQ multiplex PCR, and the TCRdb table lists in-frame clones only, not all of them. Listed here are roughly 260,000 clones without any singletons, the top ten holding approximately 1.2%. The source material was CD4+ T cells sorted from a lymph node. The receptors shown here come from a C3H/HeJ mouse with alopecia areata. MHC haplotype of the strain: H2-k.

This clone was detected many times. Gene names denote mouse genes. The chain's CDR3 is CASSRRTAYEQYF. The part of the CDR3 DNA that was read is TGTGCTAGCAGTAGACGGACAGCGTAT. The chain has TRBV17 and TRBJ2-7, with D perhaps TRBD1 (6 bases). From the germline J gene comes the end of the CDR3, since the read stops 4 residues before it. The V gene's germline CDR1 is MNHDT and CDR2 YYDKIL. The CDR3 is made up of 13 amino acids.

Concerning this clone: Gene names are mouse gene names. From the germline J gene comes the end of the CDR3, since the read stops 4 residues before it. This chain links TRBV13-1 with TRBJ2-7; D may be TRBD1 (5 bases). CDR3 size: 13 residues. CDR1 is NSHNY, CDR2 SYGAGN, per germline. CDR3 in amino acids: CASSGSRQYEQYF. CDR3 DNA, as far as it was read: TGTGCCAGCAGTGGATCCCGACAGTAT.